The clone carrying this T cell receptor (beta chain) appeared many times. The data derive from a study of regulatory T cells in long-lasting Graves disease. V lost 4 bases and J lost 2; bases outside the gene matches: 4. This CDR3 has 14 amino acids. The germline V gene has CDR1 SGHRS and CDR2 YFSETQ. Time point reported: newly diagnosed GD, antithyroid drugs for less than 3 months. Making the TCR library involved RNA that had been extracted from PBMCs. CDR3 regions were amplified by Arm-PCR using iRepertoire HTBI primers to build TCR beta libraries. TCRdb reprocessed the multiplex PCR reads via MiXCR and lists one record per CDR3 protein. The sample includes some 250,000 distinct CDR3 sequences, about 18% of them seen just once. The same sample was also used in a study of T cells in Graves' hyperthyroidism and ophthalmopathy. From that paper: The HTBI primer set served for first-round RT-PCR of the TCR CDR3.

The chain joins TRBV5-1 to TRBJ2-7, with 9 nucleotides matching TRBD2. Sequencing was performed on peripheral blood mononuclear cells (PBMCs), taken at new diagnosis, from a patient treated with antithyroid drugs. The TCR comes from a woman aged 25 to 39 with Graves disease. The DNA of the CDR3 is TGCGCCAGCAGCCCTAGCGGGGACGCCTACGAGCAGTACTTC. This translates into CASSPSGDAYEQYF. Complete variable domain (other parts from reference TRBV5-1 and TRBJ2-7): KAGVTQTPRYLIKTRGQQVTLSCSPISGHRSVSWYQQTPGQGLQFLFEYFSETQRNKGNFPGRFSGRQFSNSRSEMNVSTLELGDSALYLCASSPSGDAYEQYFGPGTRLTVT.